This is a list of T cell receptor beta chains from one sample in a study of blood T cell repertoires in COVID-19. Generated by immunoSEQ multiplex PCR, the TCRdb table keeps only in-frame clones and is missing some. The data contain 200,000 to 250,000 clones, around 92% of them singletons. The sequenced sample was peripheral blood. These receptor sequences come from a man aged 25-45 years with acute or convalescent COVID-19. The CDR3 runs from the conserved cysteine through the conserved F or W. D genes are given only for firm matches. Only part of the rows carry a size: once, few, many, or a class if the clone is expanded.

TGTGCCAGTAGTACCAGGGGCTCCTATGGCTACACCTTC CASSTRGSYGYTF TRBV19 NA NA TRBJ1-2
TGTGCCAGCAGAGCCCTCGGACAGGCGACTTTGAACACTGAAGCTTTCTTT CASRALGQATLNTEAFF TRBV28 NA TRBD1 TRBJ1-1
TGTGCCAGTAGCCCAAGCCCGAACCACAATGAAAAACTGTTTTTT CASSPSPNHNEKLFF TRBV19 NA NA TRBJ1-4
TGTGCCAGCACCTCAACAGGGGCGGGTAATTCACCCCTCCACTTT CASTSTGAGNSPLHF TRBV9 few TRBD1 TRBJ1-6
TGTGCCAGTACCCTAGACAGGGGGTCCTACAATGAGCAGTTCTTC CASTLDRGSYNEQFF TRBV19 NA TRBD1 TRBJ2-1
TGCAGCGTTGAGGGGACAGGGGGCGCCTACACCTTC CSVEGTGGAYTF TRBV29-1 NA TRBD1 TRBJ1-2
TGTGCCAGTACCCCGGACAGGGGAAGAGGTCAGCCCCAGCATTTT CASTPDRGRGQPQHF TRBV19 NA TRBD1 TRBJ1-5
TGTGCCAGCAGTCGGGGGACAGGGGGTCTTTCCGGGGAGCTGTTTTTT CASSRGTGGLSGELFF TRBV13 once TRBD1 TRBJ2-2
TGTGCCTCTCGGGGTCCCACAATAGCTAACTATGGCTACACCTTC CASRGPTIANYGYTF TRBV28 NA NA TRBJ1-2
TGTGCCACCAGTGATCTCGCCACTAGCGGGGTATACAATGAGCAGTTCTTC CATSDLATSGVYNEQFF TRBV24-1 NA TRBD2 TRBJ2-1
TGTGCCAGTAGTCTAAATCACAGGGGCGGAGAAGAGACCCAGTACTTC CASSLNHRGGEETQYF TRBV19 NA TRBD1 TRBJ2-5
TGCGCCAGCAGCCCGGGCACAGATACGCAGTATTTT CASSPGTDTQYF TRBV5-1 NA NA TRBJ2-3
TGTGCCAGCAGTTACGGTTTTTTGTCGGACTATGGCTACACCTTC CASSYGFLSDYGYTF TRBV6-5 NA NA TRBJ1-2
TGTGCCAGCAGCCATCGGGACAGGGGGTCCGGCTACACCTTC CASSHRDRGSGYTF TRBV3-1/TRBV3-2 once TRBD1 TRBJ1-2
TGTGCCAGCAGTTATCCGGCGGGTCGGGTGGATGAAAAACTGTTTTTT CASSYPAGRVDEKLFF TRBV6-6 NA NA TRBJ1-4
TGCGCCAGCAGCTTGCCCGGACAGGGGAATTCACCCCTCCACTTT CASSLPGQGNSPLHF TRBV5-1 NA TRBD1 TRBJ1-6
TGTGCCAGCAGTGACGTATCGAGAAAAGACACTGAAGCTTTCTTT CASSDVSRKDTEAFF TRBV25-1 NA NA TRBJ1-1
TGTGCCAGCAATATCCAAGAGACCCAGTACTTC CASNIQETQYF TRBV2 NA NA TRBJ2-5
TGTGCCAGCAGTTCCCGGGACAGGCTCGAGCAGTACTTC CASSSRDRLEQYF TRBV12-3/TRBV12-4 few TRBD1 TRBJ2-7
TGTGCCTGGAGTGTTTTTCTAGCGGGGTCATACAATGAGCAGTTCTTC CAWSVFLAGSYNEQFF TRBV30 NA TRBD2 TRBJ2-1
TGTGCCATCAGTGAGGCACCCCCAGTCAATGAGCAGTTCTTC CAISEAPPVNEQFF TRBV10-3 NA NA TRBJ2-1
TGTGCCAGCACCCAGGGACAGCTACTCTACGAGCAGTACTTC CASTQGQLLYEQYF TRBV28 NA TRBD1 TRBJ2-7
TGTGCCACCAGTGGATCCCGGGGGGCCAACACTGAAGCTTTCTTT CATSGSRGANTEAFF TRBV24-1 NA NA TRBJ1-1
TGCAGCGCCGCCCACAGGAACACTGAAGCTTTCTTT CSAAHRNTEAFF TRBV29-1 few NA TRBJ1-1
TGTGCCAGCAGTTCCGGACAGTTATATGGCTACACCTTC CASSSGQLYGYTF TRBV28 NA NA TRBJ1-2
TGTGCCAGCAGTTTTTCGGTTTATAGCAATCAGCCCCAGCATTTT CASSFSVYSNQPQHF TRBV27 NA NA TRBJ1-5
TGTGCCAGCAGCCGAAGCGGGTCGAACACTGAAGCTTTCTTT CASSRSGSNTEAFF TRBV7-9 NA NA TRBJ1-1
TGTGCCACCAGCAGAGGGGGGACAGGGTTTAACTATGGCTACACCTTC CATSRGGTGFNYGYTF TRBV15 NA TRBD1 TRBJ1-2
TGCAGTGCTAGTCCAAGACTAGCGGGCTACACAGATACGCAGTATTTT CSASPRLAGYTDTQYF TRBV20-1 NA TRBD2 TRBJ2-3
TGTGCCTGCTCAGGGTCCCTTAGCAATCAGCCCCAGCATTTT CACSGSLSNQPQHF TRBV30 NA NA TRBJ1-5
TGTGCCAGCAGCTACAGCCCAGGGGATGGCTACACCTTC CASSYSPGDGYTF TRBV7-8 NA NA TRBJ1-2
TGTGCCACCGGCAGGGGACAGGGGGCCTACGAGCAGTACTTC CATGRGQGAYEQYF TRBV19 NA TRBD1 TRBJ2-7
TGTGCCAGCAGTGAAGGGTTCATCAGGGGTTCTGAAGCTTTCTTT CASSEGFIRGSEAFF TRBV2 NA NA TRBJ1-1
TGTGCCACCAGCAGAGGGCAGACAAACAATGAGCAGTTCTTC CATSRGQTNNEQFF TRBV15 NA NA TRBJ2-1
TGTGCCAGCAGCCCCAGACAGGGTAGGGCTCCCGGGGAGCTGTTTTTT CASSPRQGRAPGELFF TRBV3-1/TRBV3-2 NA TRBD1 TRBJ2-2
TGCGCCAGCAGCTCCGGACTTCTCAATGAGCAGTTCTTC CASSSGLLNEQFF TRBV5-1 NA NA TRBJ2-1
TGTGCCAGCAGTGGCGGGACTAACCCTAGCACAGATACGCAGTATTTT CASSGGTNPSTDTQYF TRBV7-3 NA TRBD2 TRBJ2-3